This TCR beta chain was captured by sequencing in a study of OX40 agonist ivuxolimab in advanced cancers. Study at large: Head and neck, renal cell, melanoma or hepatocellular carcinoma were the cancers that dose-escalation patients had. Anti-PD-1, anti-PD-L1 or anti-CTLA-4 therapy given earlier was allowed, and 40% had some. General study points: There were, on average, more expanded clones in CD8+ T cells than in CD4+. At 0.1 to 3.0 mg/kg and by week 6, CD4+ and CD8+ T cells in the blood had expanded clonally.

Produced via immunoSEQ multiplex PCR; TCRdb's table is partial and in-frame only. In the table there are around 80,000 clones, approximately 84% of which are singletons. Germline V gene sequence: CDR1 SGHRS, CDR2 YFSETQ. The CDR3 spans 15 residues. J lost 4 bases, V lost 4 bases, and 6 bases had no gene match. Note on this clone: The antigen remains unidentified.

This TCR came from an adult with an advanced solid tumor such as melanoma, head and neck, liver or kidney cancer. The rearrangement joins TRBV5-1 to TRBJ2-1; TRBD1 matches 9 bases. This specimen consisted of CD4+ or CD8+ T cells sorted from blood, obtained in a trial of the OX40 agonist ivuxolimab. As DNA, the CDR3 is TGCGCCAGCAGCCCGGGACAGGGATATTACAATGAGCAGTTCTTC. Its translation is CASSPGQGYYNEQFF.